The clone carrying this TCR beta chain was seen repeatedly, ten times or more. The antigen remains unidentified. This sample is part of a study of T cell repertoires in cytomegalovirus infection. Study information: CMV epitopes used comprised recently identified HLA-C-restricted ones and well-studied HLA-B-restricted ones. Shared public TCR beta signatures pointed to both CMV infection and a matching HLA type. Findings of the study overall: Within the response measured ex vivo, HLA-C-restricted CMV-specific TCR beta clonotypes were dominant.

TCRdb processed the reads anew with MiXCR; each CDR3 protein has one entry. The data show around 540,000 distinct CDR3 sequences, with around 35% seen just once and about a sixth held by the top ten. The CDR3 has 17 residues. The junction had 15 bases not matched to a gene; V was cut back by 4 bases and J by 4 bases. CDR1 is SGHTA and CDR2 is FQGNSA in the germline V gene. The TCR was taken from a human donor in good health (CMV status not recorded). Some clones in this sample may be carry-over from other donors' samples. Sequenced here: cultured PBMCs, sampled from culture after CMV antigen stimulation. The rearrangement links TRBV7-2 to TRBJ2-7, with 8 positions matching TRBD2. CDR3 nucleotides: TGTGCCAGCAGCTCGCGGGAGGACAATTACAATACGTACGAGCAGTACGTC. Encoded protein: CASSSREDNYNTYEQYV.